The 12 T cell receptor beta chains given below trace back to one sample, sequenced in a study of blood T cell repertoires in COVID-19. Using immunoSEQ multiplex PCR, the repertoire was profiled, and TCRdb retains in-frame clones only, with some absent. The sample yields roughly 160,000 clones, under 85% seen once. Material for sequencing was peripheral blood. The receptor source for this set is a man older than 75 with COVID-19, enrolled during active disease.

The rearrangement links TRBV5-4 to TRBJ2-5; maybe TRBD1 (5 bases). V lost 2 bases and J 2 bases, leaving 10 bases between the germline ends. CDR3 length: 14 residues. The germline CDR1 and CDR2 sequences are SGHNT and YYREEE (reference sequence). The CDR3 DNA is TGTGCCAGCAGCTTACGAGACAGTCAAGAGACCCAGTACTTC. Amino acids: CASSLRDSQETQYF.

This clone was detected only a few times. The genes are TRBV10-2 and TRBJ1-1; D may be TRBD1 (5 bases). Trimming left V 2 bases short and J 8 bases short, with 12 bases between. Germline-derived CDR1 and CDR2 are WSHSY and SAAADI. CDR3 length: 13 residues. CDR3 sequence reads: CASSEGGTVEAFF. The CDR3 DNA follows: TGCGCCAGCAGTGAGGGCGGGACTGTAGAAGCTTTCTTT.

The chain uses TRBV5-5 and TRBJ1-1; TRBD1 is a possible D gene (6 bases). Germline CDR1 is SGHKS and CDR2 is YYEKEE (reference sequence). There are 16 residues in the CDR3. V gave up 4 bases and J gave up 1 base, with 17 bases separating them. CDR3 loop: CASSPGQTMGNTEAFF. The CDR3 DNA is TGTGCCAGCAGCCCCGGACAGACAATGGGGAACACTGAAGCTTTCTTT.

The chain combines TRBV7-9 with TRBJ2-3; the D gene is possibly TRBD2 (6 bases). V dropped 5 bases and J dropped 1 base, with 13 bases sitting between them. CDR1 is SEHNR, CDR2 FQNEAQ, per germline (reference sequence). This CDR3 has 15 amino acids. The CDR3 sequence: CASSTGEVRTDTQYF. The CDR3 DNA reads as TGTGCCAGCAGCACCGGGGAGGTCCGCACAGATACGCAGTATTTT.

The rearrangement uses TRBV7-3 and TRBJ2-7; the D is unclear. Germline V CDR1 and CDR2: SGHTA, FQGTGA. Trimming took off 3 bases at V and 0 bases at J, with 9 bases between the two ends. The CDR3 has 14 residues. CDR3 nucleotides: TGTGCCAGCAGCTTTGATCCTAGCTCCTACGAGCAGTACTTC. Its protein product is CASSFDPSSYEQYF.

The V gene is TRBV27, the J gene TRBJ2-7; 7 bases line up with TRBD1. With V trimmed by 4 bases and J by 3 bases, 6 bases remained unmatched. This CDR3 contains 14 residues. Germline V gene sequence: CDR1 MNHEY, CDR2 SMNVEV (reference sequence). This chain's CDR3 is CASSSRQGHYEQYF. DNA for the CDR3: TGTGCCAGCAGTTCCCGACAGGGTCACTACGAGCAGTACTTC.

The V gene is TRBV19, the J gene TRBJ2-1, with D possibly being TRBD1 (6 bases). Germline lookup yields CDR1 LNHDA and CDR2 SQIVND (reference sequence). Trimming removed 5 bases at V and 3 bases at J, with 11 bases between. The CDR3 runs to 14 residues. In nucleotides, the CDR3 is TGTGCCAGTAGTGGCGACAGGTTCTACAATGAGCAGTTCTTC. As protein: CASSGDRFYNEQFF.

The CDR3 DNA sequence: TGCGCCAGCAGCCCCGGGACAGAGCAAGAGACCCAGTACTTC. This encodes CASSPGTEQETQYF. The chain couples TRBV5-1 to TRBJ2-5; 7 bases fit TRBD1. Looked up from germline, CDR1 is SGHRS and CDR2 is YFSETQ. The CDR3 totals 14 residues. Germline trimming cut 4 bases from V and 2 bases from J; bases unmatched to any gene: 5.

The chain joins TRBV25-1 to TRBJ1-3; D is unclear. The CDR3 consists of 16 residues. Germline V CDR1 and CDR2: MGHDK, SYGVNS. Trimming stripped 4 bases from V and 0 bases from J, with 13 bases between. CDR3 DNA sequence: TGTGCCAGCAGTGCCACCGGACTCCTCTCTGGAAACACCATATATTTT. Residues: CASSATGLLSGNTIYF.

This clone was observed a handful of times. The chain links TRBV5-6 to TRBJ1-2; 8 bases agree with TRBD1. CDR3 length equals 14 residues. CDR1 is SGHDT and CDR2 is YYEEEE in the germline V gene. J was trimmed by 3 bases and V by 3 bases; bases with no gene match: 4. As DNA, the CDR3 is TGTGCCAGCAGCTGGCAGGGACAGGACTATGGCTACACCTTC. Its translation is CASSWQGQDYGYTF.

In DNA, the CDR3 is TGTGCCAGCAGCTTAGTCCGTCGGGGGACGCGTAGTGAGCAGTTCTTC. Amino acid sequence: CASSLVRRGTRSEQFF. The chain links TRBV7-2 to TRBJ2-1, with D tentatively TRBD2 (6 bases). The germline gives CDR1 SGHTA, CDR2 FQGNSA. CDR3 length: 16 amino acids. V was pared by 1 base and J by 9 bases, with 19 bases between.

V usage is TRBV11-2 and J usage is TRBJ1-2; 7 bases agree with TRBD1. The germline V gene has CDR1 SGHAT and CDR2 FQNNGV. V trimming: 0 bases; J trimming: 7 bases; junction bases outside the gene matches: 5. The CDR3 is 14 amino acids. The chain's CDR3 is CASSLDHDRAGYTF. CDR3 coding DNA: TGTGCCAGCAGCTTAGATCACGACAGGGCTGGCTACACCTTC.